The 18 T cell receptor beta chains listed next were all sequenced from one sample in a study of cytomegalovirus exposure and HLA in healthy donors. Use of 60 Vbeta and 13 Jbeta primers characterized the PCR. TCRdb's copy holds only in-frame clones and misses some; the assay was immunoSEQ multiplex PCR. The data hold under 40,000 clones, with 85% to 95% observed a single time. Sequencing used PBMCs. The receptors come from a woman younger than 35 in good health and CMV-seronegative.

The V and J genes are TRBV6-4 and TRBJ2-4, with 10 positions matching TRBD1. The CDR3 is 15 residues long. Germline CDR1 and CDR2: MRHNA and SNTAGT. With 3 bases clipped from V and 8 bases from J, the junction kept 7 bases outside the gene matches. The CDR3 region is CASSDSTGGDDIQYF. The DNA for the CDR3 is TGTGCCAGCAGTGATTCGACAGGGGGCGATGACATTCAGTACTTC.

DNA of the CDR3: TGCGCCAGCAGCTTGGGACTAGCGGGAGCCAATGAGCAGTTCTTC. Translating it yields CASSLGLAGANEQFF. The chain has TRBV5-1 and TRBJ2-1, with TRBD2 identical over 12 bases. CDR1 is SGHRS, CDR2 YFSETQ, per germline. With 0 bases clipped from V and 6 bases from J, the junction kept 1 base outside the gene matches. CDR3 length: 15 amino acids.

The genes are TRBV27 and TRBJ2-1, with a possible D match to TRBD1 (6 bases). This CDR3 contains 16 residues. Germline V gene data show CDR1 as MNHEY and CDR2 as SMNVEV (reference sequence). The V end lost 5 bases, the J end lost 0 bases, and 14 bases lay between the germline ends. This CDR3 is CASSPDRTRSYNEQFF. The CDR3 coding sequence is TGTGCCAGCAGTCCAGACAGGACGCGCTCCTACAATGAGCAGTTCTTC.

The chain is built from TRBV19 and TRBJ1-5; TRBD1 aligns across 11 bases. CDR3 length: 16 amino acids. From germline, CDR1 is LNHDA and CDR2 SQIVND (reference sequence). V was clipped by 5 bases and J by 1 base; unmatched bases: 4. CDR3 nucleotide sequence: TGTGCCAGTAGTGGGACAGGGGGTCGGAGCAATCAGCCCCAGCATTTT. Protein product: CASSGTGGRSNQPQHF.

This sequence joins TRBV5-8 and TRBJ1-1; D is unresolved. From germline, CDR1 is SGHTS and CDR2 YDEGEE. The germline V and J ends were trimmed by 1 base and 4 bases, with 11 bases remaining between them. This CDR3 spans 14 amino acids. CDR3 sequence: CASSLSGEGTEAFF. The CDR3 DNA follows: TGTGCCAGCAGCTTGAGTGGTGAGGGCACTGAAGCTTTCTTT.

This chain connects TRBV7-2 to TRBJ2-3, with no clear D. The germline gives CDR1 SGHTA, CDR2 FQGNSA. This CDR3 region has 13 residues. Trimming took 3 bases from V and 2 from J, leaving 6 bases between them. CDR3 amino acids: CASSFLYTDTQYF. CDR3 nucleotides: TGTGCCAGCAGCTTTCTCTACACAGATACGCAGTATTTT.

The V call is TRBV4-2, the J call TRBJ2-1; D call uncertain. CDR3 size: 12 residues. The germline V gene encodes CDR1 LGHNA and CDR2 YNFKEQ. V gave up 3 bases and J gave up 10 bases, with 10 bases separating them. The CDR3 here is CASSQASLEQFF. The DNA of the CDR3 is TGTGCCAGCAGCCAGGCTAGTCTCGAGCAGTTCTTC.

V usage is TRBV6-6 and J usage is TRBJ2-7, with TRBD2 matching 10 bases. With 2 bases clipped from V and 5 bases from J, the junction kept 9 bases outside the gene matches. Germline CDR1 reads MNHNY; CDR2 reads SVGAGI (reference sequence). This CDR3 has 16 amino acids. In nucleotides, the CDR3 is TGTGCCAGCAGTTACCCCAGCGGGAGGGCCTGGGACGAGCAGTACTTC. It codes for CASSYPSGRAWDEQYF.

This rearrangement joins TRBV7-3 to TRBJ2-3, with 14 bases identical to TRBD2. Germline V gene lookup returns CDR1 SGHTA and CDR2 FQGTGA. The CDR3 has 16 amino acids. Trimming cost V 2 bases and J 5 bases; bases outside gene matches: 3. This chain's CDR3 is CASSLGTSGSGDTQYF. In nucleotides, the CDR3 is TGTGCCAGCAGCTTAGGGACTAGCGGGAGTGGAGATACGCAGTATTTT.

The chain employs TRBV7-3 and TRBJ2-7; unclear D gene. The CDR3 is made up of 15 amino acids. In germline, CDR1 is SGHTA, CDR2 FQGTGA. Trimming cost V 5 bases and J 3 bases, with 17 bases left between them. As DNA, the CDR3 is TGTGCCAGCAGCCCCCATCCCATCGACATCTACGAGCAGTACTTC. The encoded protein is CASSPHPIDIYEQYF.

The chain couples TRBV27 to TRBJ1-1; D is perhaps TRBD1 (6 bases). The CDR3 spans 13 residues. CDR1 and CDR2 (germline): MNHEY, SMNVEV (reference sequence). V was trimmed by 7 bases and J by 1 base, leaving 10 bases between them. The CDR3 DNA reads TGTGCCAGCATCGACAGGCGGAACACTGAAGCTTTCTTT. It codes for CASIDRRNTEAFF.

The rearrangement uses TRBV28 and TRBJ1-2; the D gene is possibly TRBD1 (6 bases). The V and J ends lost 3 bases and 6 bases respectively, with 14 bases between them. CDR1 is MDHEN and CDR2 is SYDVKM in the germline V gene. The CDR3 has 14 residues. CDR3 sequence reads: CASSLSAGVDGYTF. CDR3 in DNA: TGTGCCAGCAGTTTGAGCGCAGGGGTGGATGGCTACACCTTC.

The chain recombines TRBV5-1 with TRBJ1-2; TRBD1 matches 11 bases. Germline V gene sequence: CDR1 SGHRS, CDR2 YFSETQ. The J segment lost 6 bases and the V segment lost 2 bases, leaving 3 bases of the junction unmatched. The CDR3 runs to 14 residues. Here the CDR3 reads CASSLPGQGDGYTF. The CDR3 DNA sequence: TGCGCCAGCAGCTTACCGGGACAGGGGGATGGCTACACCTTC.

V is TRBV5-4 and J is TRBJ2-1, with 7 bases lining up with TRBD2. Germline lookup yields CDR1 SGHNT and CDR2 YYREEE (reference sequence). V was pared by 3 bases and J by 6 bases, with 12 bases of the junction left unmatched. The CDR3 runs to 16 residues. The CDR3 bases are TGTGCCAGCAGCTATGATATGGCGGGAGAGGGCAATGAGCAGTTCTTC. This codes for CASSYDMAGEGNEQFF.

The chain combines TRBV6-1 with TRBJ2-1, with D hard to call. Germline V gene sequence: CDR1 MNHNS, CDR2 SASEGT. The V end lost 6 bases, the J end lost 9 bases, and 15 bases lay between the germline ends. The CDR3 contains 13 residues. CDR3: CASRDGGVGEQFF. The CDR3, as DNA: TGTGCCAGCAGGGATGGCGGAGTGGGTGAGCAGTTCTTC.

The gene calls are TRBV6-1 and TRBJ1-1; D is uncertain. The CDR3 contains 12 residues. Germline V lookup: CDR1 MNHNS, CDR2 SASEGT. Trimming pared 4 bases from V and 6 bases from J, leaving 9 bases between. CDR3 bases: TGTGCCAGCAGTGCACCAGCGTCTGAAGCTTTCTTT. Translated, it gives CASSAPASEAFF.

The rearrangement joins TRBV7-9 to TRBJ1-1; TRBD1 aligns across 8 bases. CDR3 length: 14 residues. J lost 0 bases, V lost 8 bases, and 5 bases had no gene match. Germline CDR1 is SEHNR and CDR2 is FQNEAQ (reference sequence). For the CDR3, the DNA is TGTGCCAGCTCCAGGGACAGGATGAACACTGAAGCTTTCTTT. Protein product: CASSRDRMNTEAFF. The full variable domain, in which reference TRBV7-9 and TRBJ1-1 provide the parts outside the CDR3, is DTGVSQNPRHKITKRGQNVTFRCDPISEHNRLYWYRQTLGQGPEFLTYFQNEAQLEKSRLLSDRFSAERPKGSFSTLEIQRTEQGDSAMYLCASSRDRMNTEAFFGQGTRLTVV.

This rearrangement joins TRBV11-2 to TRBJ1-2; no definite D call. Trimming took 1 base from V and 4 from J, leaving 10 bases between them. The CDR3 runs to 14 residues. Germline-derived CDR1 and CDR2 are SGHAT and FQNNGV. In DNA, the CDR3 is TGTGCCAGCAGCTTAGCAAGGGAGGGCTATGGCTACACCTTC. Protein sequence: CASSLAREGYGYTF.